The 29 T cell receptor beta chains listed next were all sequenced from one sample in a study of blood T cell repertoires in COVID-19. Produced via immunoSEQ multiplex PCR; TCRdb's table is partial and in-frame only. The sample records about 150,000 clones, about 84% being singletons. Sequencing input: peripheral blood. Every receptor here comes from a woman aged 50 to 65 with acute or convalescent COVID-19.

This clone was seen a handful of times. The V and J genes are TRBV5-4 and TRBJ2-5, with a possible D match to TRBD1 (6 bases). Deletions cut 3 bases from V and 5 bases from J, with 14 bases between. The CDR3 totals 14 residues. CDR1 and CDR2 (germline): SGHNT, YYREEE (reference sequence). This CDR3 reads CASSSGTRGETQYF. CDR3 in DNA: TGTGCCAGCAGCTCAGGGACACGCGGCGAGACCCAGTACTTC.

The CDR3: CASSQTSGGENTDTQYF. The CDR3, as DNA: TGTGCCAGTAGCCAGACTAGCGGGGGGGAAAACACAGATACGCAGTATTTT. The chain carries TRBV19 and TRBJ2-3; 14 bases agree with TRBD2. Germline V CDR1 and CDR2: LNHDA, SQIVND (reference sequence). The CDR3 runs to 17 residues. J gave up 2 bases and V 6 bases, and 7 bases lay outside the gene matches.

The J gene is TRBJ1-3, the V gene TRBV7-7, with a tentative D call TRBD1 (5 bases). Trimming removed 5 bases at V and 3 bases at J, with 14 bases between. This CDR3 has 15 residues. Germline CDR1 and CDR2: SSHAT and FNYEAQ (reference sequence). The CDR3 DNA reads TGTGCCAGCAGCATACAGGCGGGAGTTGGAAACACCATATATTTT. It encodes CASSIQAGVGNTIYF.

Ten or more counts support this clone. The junction departs from germline at one end; a sequencing error may be responsible. This sequence joins TRBV7-2 and TRBJ2-7; 11 bases map to TRBD2. The CDR3 is 14 residues long. The germline gives CDR1 SGHTA, CDR2 FQGNSA. The CDR3: CASSLAGGIHEQYF. The CDR3 DNA follows: TGTGCCAGCAGCCTAGCGGGGGGTATCCACGAGCAGTACTTC.

The CDR3 is CASSLDGGEYNEQFF. The CDR3 coding sequence is TGTGCCAGCAGCCTAGACGGGGGGGAGTACAATGAGCAGTTCTTC. V and J are TRBV7-2 and TRBJ2-1; 8 bases align to TRBD2. CDR3 length: 15 residues. Germline values: CDR1 SGHTA, CDR2 FQGNSA. Losses at the gene ends were 5 bases for V and 4 bases for J; bases not matched to a gene: 7.

The rearrangement links TRBV7-8 to TRBJ1-2; TRBD1 might be the D (6 bases). The germline V gene has CDR1 SGHVS and CDR2 FQNEAQ. The length of the CDR3 is 14 residues. V dropped 9 bases and J dropped 8 bases, with 22 bases sitting between them. In nucleotides, the CDR3 is TGTGCCAGTACAGCTTTCAGGGGAGCGGGAGGCTACACCTTC. The encoded protein is CASTAFRGAGGYTF.

This chain uses TRBV3-1 (or the pseudogene TRBV3-2) with TRBJ1-4; 8 bases map to TRBD1. Trimming cost V 4 bases and J 5 bases; bases outside gene matches: 3. There are 14 residues in the CDR3. The germline CDR1 and CDR2 sequences are LGHDT and YNNKEL (reference sequence). CDR3 residues: CASSLRTGNEKLFF. CDR3 in DNA: TGTGCCAGCAGCCTCCGGACAGGGAATGAAAAACTGTTTTTT.

This chain connects TRBV19 to TRBJ1-3, with D unresolved. Germline loops: CDR1 LNHDA, CDR2 SQIVND (reference sequence). The CDR3 totals 14 residues. V lost 3 bases, J lost 0 bases, and 6 bases lay in between. CDR3 bases: TGTGCCAGTAGTATGGGCCTCTCTGGAAACACCATATATTTT. This sequence encodes CASSMGLSGNTIYF.

V and J are TRBV12-2 and TRBJ1-3; the table's D call of TRBD1 was not tested on the DNA. TRBV12-2 is assigned pseudogene status. This CDR3 is 14 amino acids long. In DNA form, the CDR3 reads TGTGCAAGTCGCTTTTTCAGCTCTGGAAACACCATATATTTT. It codes for CASRFFSSGNTIYF.

The chain carries TRBV28 and TRBJ1-2, with a possible D match to TRBD1 (6 bases). Germline lookup yields CDR1 MDHEN and CDR2 SYDVKM. The V end lost 6 bases, the J end lost 4 bases, and 21 bases lay between the germline ends. CDR3 size: 16 residues. The DNA of the CDR3 is TGTGCCAGCAGCCCCTCGGGGGGGGGCGAACGCTATGGCTACACCTTC. Translating it yields CASSPSGGGERYGYTF.

The V gene is TRBV19, the J gene TRBJ1-2; D is unclear. The CDR3 has 13 amino acids. Germline lookup yields CDR1 LNHDA and CDR2 SQIVND (reference sequence). Trimming pared 2 bases from V and 8 bases from J, leaving 12 bases between. Here the CDR3 DNA reads TGTGCCAGTAGTATACCGGGGTTCCGCGGCTACACCTTC. Translated: CASSIPGFRGYTF.

This chain joins TRBV5-1 and TRBJ2-7, with 7 nucleotides matching TRBD2. Unmatched junction bases numbered 8, after V lost 3 bases and J lost 5 bases. This CDR3 comprises 14 residues. Germline values: CDR1 SGHRS, CDR2 YFSETQ. The DNA of the CDR3 is TGCGCCAGCAGCTCCCGCCTAGCGGAGAACGAGCAGTACTTC. Amino acids: CASSSRLAENEQYF.

This clone was observed a handful of times. V and J are TRBV29-1 and TRBJ2-5; D may be TRBD2 (5 bases). This CDR3 region has 13 residues. The ends were cut back, 3 bases at V and 3 bases at J, with 11 bases in the middle. Germline V CDR1 and CDR2: SQVTM, ANQGSEA. CDR3 in amino acids: CSVEVTGKETQYF. The CDR3 coding sequence is TGCAGCGTTGAGGTAACGGGGAAAGAGACCCAGTACTTC.

The V gene is TRBV19, the J gene TRBJ2-1, with 9 nucleotides matching TRBD2. The CDR3 loop spans 16 amino acids. Germline CDR1 reads LNHDA; CDR2 reads SQIVND (reference sequence). The junction had 8 bases not matched to a gene; V was cut back by 4 bases and J by 4 bases. The DNA for the CDR3 is TGTGCCAGTAGTACCTTAGCGGGGGCTGTATACAATGAGCAGTTCTTC. Translating it yields CASSTLAGAVYNEQFF.

The gene calls are TRBV5-4 and TRBJ2-7, with 7 positions matching TRBD2. The CDR3 consists of 16 residues. CDR1 and CDR2 (germline): SGHNT, YYREEE (reference sequence). The J segment lost 6 bases and the V segment lost 4 bases, leaving 16 bases of the junction unmatched. As DNA, the CDR3 is TGTGCCAGCAGCAAGGAGCAGGGACTACTTTTTCGCGAGCAGTACTTC. This encodes CASSKEQGLLFREQYF.

The genes are TRBV7-8 and TRBJ1-3; D might be TRBD1 (5 bases). Germline CDR1 is SGHVS and CDR2 is FQNEAQ. The CDR3 is made up of 15 amino acids. V lost 5 bases and J lost 2, with 13 bases in between. CDR3 nucleotide sequence: TGTGCCAGCAGCCTCATCGGGGGGACTGGAAACACCATATATTTT. Translated, it gives CASSLIGGTGNTIYF.

This clone was counted at least ten times. The V call is TRBV19, the J call TRBJ1-2; D remains ambiguous. V was pared by 5 bases and J by 5 bases, with 12 bases between. CDR3 size: 13 residues. Germline V gives CDR1 LNHDA, CDR2 SQIVND (reference sequence). CDR3 sequence: CASSPGLDYGYTF. The CDR3 region has the DNA TGTGCCAGTAGTCCCGGACTGGATTATGGCTACACCTTC.

The rearrangement links TRBV28 to TRBJ2-2, with 8 nucleotides matching TRBD1. The V gene end was trimmed by 3 bases and the J gene end by 6 bases; junction bases not matched to a gene: 9. The V gene's germline CDR1 is MDHEN and CDR2 SYDVKM. There are 16 residues in the CDR3. DNA for the CDR3: TGTGCCAGCAGTTTTGGGCAGGGGGCTGCGTCCGGGGAGCTGTTTTTT. Translating it yields CASSFGQGAASGELFF.

In this sample, this clone turned up a few times. The chain combines TRBV28 with TRBJ1-5; 10 bases align to TRBD1. J was trimmed by 4 bases and V by 4 bases; bases with no gene match: 13. The germline CDR1 and CDR2 sequences are MDHEN and SYDVKM. The CDR3 spans 18 residues. This CDR3 reads CASSYEGTGAGWNQPQHF. CDR3 in DNA: TGTGCCAGCAGTTATGAGGGGACAGGGGCCGGATGGAATCAGCCCCAGCATTTT.

The gene calls are TRBV19 and TRBJ2-7; D remains unclear. With 7 bases removed from V and 0 bases from J, the gap between germline ends came to 19 bases. The CDR3 is 16 residues long. Germline V lookup: CDR1 LNHDA, CDR2 SQIVND (reference sequence). For the CDR3, the DNA is TGTGCCAGTACCAAATACAACAGCTTAAGCTCCTACGAGCAGTACTTC. Its protein product is CASTKYNSLSSYEQYF.

The CDR3 nucleotides are TGCGCCAGCAGCAAGGACAGGGGAAATTCACCCCTCCACTTT. Translated, it gives CASSKDRGNSPLHF. The chain recombines TRBV5-1 with TRBJ1-6, with 9 bases lining up with TRBD1. CDR1 is SGHRS and CDR2 is YFSETQ in the germline V gene. This CDR3 has 14 residues. V lost 4 bases and J lost 7; bases outside the gene matches: 3.

This clone occurred a few times. The V call is TRBV6-4, the J call TRBJ2-3; TRBD1 is a possible D gene (6 bases). CDR3 length: 15 amino acids. From germline, CDR1 is MRHNA and CDR2 SNTAGT. Trimming left V 2 bases short and J 2 bases short, with 11 bases between. CDR3 bases: TGTGCCAGCAGTGACGGCAGGGACACCACAGATACGCAGTATTTT. The encoded protein is CASSDGRDTTDTQYF.

The CDR3, as DNA: TGTGCCAGCAGCGTACAGGGAGGGACTGAAGCTTTCTTT. It specifies CASSVQGGTEAFF. The V and J genes are TRBV11-2 and TRBJ1-1, with D perhaps matching TRBD1 (6 bases). Germline CDR1 is SGHAT and CDR2 is FQNNGV. The CDR3 length is 13 residues. The V end lost 5 bases, the J end lost 5 bases, and 12 bases lay between the germline ends. The full variable domain, in which reference TRBV11-2 and TRBJ1-1 provide the parts outside the CDR3, is EAGVAQSPRYKIIEKRQSVAFWCNPISGHATLYWYQQILGQGPKLLIQFQNNGVVDDSQLPKDRFSAERLKGVDSTLKIQPAKLEDSAVYLCASSVQGGTEAFFGQGTRLTVV.

V usage is TRBV10-3 and J usage is TRBJ2-5; D call uncertain. Germline V gene data show CDR1 as ENHRY and CDR2 as SYGVKD. V lost 2 bases to trimming and J lost 4 bases, with 8 bases between them. The CDR3 covers 13 residues. The CDR3 reads CAISETRGETQYF. The CDR3 DNA is TGTGCCATCAGTGAGACCCGAGGAGAGACCCAGTACTTC.

The rearrangement joins TRBV6-8 to TRBJ2-7, with TRBD2 identical over 10 bases. J lost 5 bases, V lost 1 base, and 11 bases had no gene match. The CDR3 runs to 17 residues. Germline V lookup: CDR1 MNHGY, CDR2 SAAAGT. CDR3: CASSYLRLAGARDEQYF. The CDR3 region has the DNA TGTGCCAGCAGTTACTTACGGCTAGCGGGGGCCCGGGACGAGCAGTACTTC.

This rearrangement joins TRBV11-2 to TRBJ2-1; the D gene is possibly TRBD1 (5 bases). Looked up from germline, CDR1 is SGHAT and CDR2 is FQNNGV. V was clipped by 3 bases and J by 3 bases, with 15 bases between them. The CDR3 consists of 16 residues. The CDR3 is CASSFPQFRGYNEQFF. CDR3 coding DNA: TGTGCCAGCAGCTTCCCACAGTTTAGGGGCTACAATGAGCAGTTCTTC.

This clone appeared once. The chain employs TRBV11-2 and TRBJ2-3; D gene uncertain. The germline V and J ends were trimmed by 5 bases and 6 bases, with 12 bases remaining between them. The CDR3 covers 13 residues. CDR1 and CDR2 from the germline V gene are SGHAT and FQNNGV. The DNA for the CDR3 is TGTGCCAGCAGCGATGACCAGAGGGATACGCAGTATTTT. Protein product: CASSDDQRDTQYF.

This clone appeared once. This chain joins TRBV6-6 and TRBJ1-4, with 8 bases fitting TRBD1. V shed 5 bases and J 8 bases; nucleotides not matched to a gene: 16. There are 17 residues in the CDR3. Germline V gene sequence: CDR1 MNHNY, CDR2 SVGAGI (reference sequence). The CDR3 sequence is CASSPPVTGDFEEKLFF. The CDR3 nucleotides are TGTGCCAGCAGTCCCCCGGTGACAGGGGATTTCGAGGAAAAACTGTTTTTT.

This clone came up once. The V gene is TRBV11-2, the J gene TRBJ1-6; TRBD1 agrees at 9 bases. J lost 10 bases, V lost 1 base, and 5 bases had no gene match. Germline V gene sequence: CDR1 SGHAT, CDR2 FQNNGV. CDR3 length equals 15 residues. In DNA, the CDR3 is TGTGCCAGCAGCTTAGGGGGACAGGGTCGGTCACCCCTCCACTTT. Translation: CASSLGGQGRSPLHF.